Presented here are 29 T cell receptor beta chains from one specimen sequenced in a study of OX40 agonist ivuxolimab in advanced cancers. TCRdb's table, derived via immunoSEQ multiplex PCR, lists solely in-frame clones and lacks some. The sample lists some 71,000 clones; roughly 84% were seen once. Specimen: CD4+ or CD8+ T cells sorted from blood, collected in a trial of the OX40 agonist ivuxolimab. All receptors derive from an adult with an advanced solid tumor such as melanoma, head and neck, liver or kidney cancer.

J is TRBJ2-3 and V is TRBV5-6; D is unresolved. V dropped 0 bases and J dropped 4 bases, with 9 bases sitting between them. This CDR3 has 14 amino acids. Germline CDR1 and CDR2: SGHDT and YYEEEE. The CDR3 sequence is CASSLVQVADTQYF. DNA of the CDR3: TGTGCCAGCAGCTTGGTGCAGGTCGCAGATACGCAGTATTTT.

This clone has more than one count but fewer than ten. The genes are TRBV30 and TRBJ1-2; D is unclear. The CDR3 spans 13 residues. In germline, CDR1 is GTSNPN, CDR2 SVGIG (reference sequence). V was shortened by 2 bases and J by 8 bases, with 15 bases between the two germline ends. The CDR3 here is CAWSTTAVGGYTF. The CDR3 DNA reads as TGTGCCTGGAGTACCACCGCGGTTGGGGGCTACACCTTC. The variable domain in full, completed from reference TRBV30 and TRBJ1-2, reads SQTIHQWPATLVQPVGSPLSLECTVEGTSNPNLYWYRQAAGRGLQLLFYSVGIGQISSEVPQNLSASRPQDRQFILSSKKLLLSDSGFYLCAWSTTAVGGYTFGSGTRLTVV.

The genes are TRBV7-2 and TRBJ1-2; D gene uncertain. V lost 2 bases and J 5 bases, leaving 12 bases between the germline ends. This CDR3 region has 14 residues. Germline V CDR1 and CDR2: SGHTA, FQGNSA. The CDR3 reads CASSLPTEGYGYTF. DNA for the CDR3: TGTGCCAGCAGCTTACCGACGGAGGGTTATGGCTACACCTTC.

The chain is built from TRBV5-8 and TRBJ2-5; a possible D gene is TRBD1 (6 bases). Germline V gene sequence: CDR1 SGHTS, CDR2 YDEGEE. Trimming took 7 bases from V and 7 from J, leaving 20 bases between them. The CDR3 has 14 amino acids. The CDR3 loop is CASWDTASSLTQYF. DNA for the CDR3: TGTGCCAGCTGGGACACCGCCTCATCATTGACCCAGTACTTC.

V is TRBV5-6 and J is TRBJ1-3, with 12 bases fitting TRBD1. The ends lost 4 bases at V and 4 bases at J; junction bases unmatched: 12. CDR3 length equals 18 residues. Germline V gene data show CDR1 as SGHDT and CDR2 as YYEEEE. The CDR3 sequence: CASSLAWDRGPAGNTIYF. CDR3 nucleotides: TGTGCCAGCAGCCTGGCCTGGGACAGGGGGCCCGCAGGAAACACCATATATTTT. Supplemented by reference TRBV5-6 and TRBJ1-3, the full variable domain reads DAGVTQSPTHLIKTRGQQVTLRCSPKSGHDTVSWYQQALGQGPQFIFQYYEEEERQRGNFPDRFSGHQFPNYSSELNVNALLLGDSALYLCASSLAWDRGPAGNTIYFGEGSWLTVV.

This clone came up a few times. The gene calls are TRBV28 and TRBJ1-2; no clear D. The germline V gene has CDR1 MDHEN and CDR2 SYDVKM. Deletions cut 8 bases from V and 0 bases from J, with 13 bases between. The CDR3 runs 14 residues. The CDR3 coding sequence is TGTGCCAGCCGAGAGGACGGCACTAACTATGGCTACACCTTC. Translated, it gives CASREDGTNYGYTF.

This clone was observed once. The rearrangement joins TRBV5-6 to TRBJ1-3, with D hard to call. Germline CDR1 SGHDT, CDR2 YYEEEE. Trimming pared 2 bases from V and 0 bases from J, leaving 12 bases between. This CDR3 has 16 amino acids. The CDR3 spells CASSLTGRSSGNTIYF. In nucleotides, the CDR3 is TGTGCCAGCAGCTTAACGGGAAGGAGCTCTGGAAACACCATATATTTT.

The chain is built from TRBV11-2 and TRBJ1-2, with 10 bases that match TRBD1. V lost 4 bases to trimming and J lost 2 bases; unmatched junction nucleotides: 4. The CDR3 sequence is 15 residues long. From germline, CDR1 is SGHAT and CDR2 FQNNGV. CDR3 DNA: TGTGCCAGCAGCTCCTCGGACAGGGGGAACTATGGCTACACCTTC. Amino acid sequence: CASSSSDRGNYGYTF. Using reference TRBV11-2 and TRBJ1-2 for the parts outside the CDR3, the full variable domain is EAGVAQSPRYKIIEKRQSVAFWCNPISGHATLYWYQQILGQGPKLLIQFQNNGVVDDSQLPKDRFSAERLKGVDSTLKIQPAKLEDSAVYLCASSSSDRGNYGYTFGSGTRLTVV.

The V and J genes are TRBV5-4 and TRBJ1-1; D unclear. The CDR3 loop spans 13 amino acids. The V gene's germline CDR1 is SGHNT and CDR2 YYREEE (reference sequence). V was trimmed by 4 bases and J by 0 bases, leaving 7 bases between them. The DNA of the CDR3 is TGTGCCAGCAGCCGAGAATTGAACACTGAAGCTTTCTTT. Translating gives CASSRELNTEAFF.

V usage is TRBV5-1 and J usage is TRBJ2-7, with TRBD1 matching 12 bases. CDR1 and CDR2 from the germline V gene are SGHRS and YFSETQ. Trimming took 4 bases from V and 5 from J; bases not matched to a gene: 7. CDR3 length: 15 amino acids. This CDR3 reads CASSQRGQGADEQYF. The CDR3 bases are TGCGCCAGCAGCCAACGGGGACAGGGGGCTGACGAGCAGTACTTC.

This chain links TRBV25-1 with TRBJ1-5, with D unresolved. Germline V gene lookup returns CDR1 MGHDK and CDR2 SYGVNS. V lost 2 bases and J 1 base, leaving 9 bases between the germline ends. This CDR3 region has 15 residues. CDR3 sequence (DNA): TGTGCCAGCAGTGAAAAAGGGCCGAGCAATCAGCCCCAGCATTTT. This gives the protein CASSEKGPSNQPQHF.

The V gene is TRBV6-1, the J gene TRBJ1-1; TRBD1 is a possible D gene (5 bases). CDR1 is MNHNS and CDR2 is SASEGT in the germline V gene. CDR3 length: 12 residues. The V gene lost 3 bases and the J gene lost 4 bases, with 6 bases spanning the gap. CDR3 sequence: CASSEGGTEAFF. CDR3 nucleotides: TGTGCCAGCAGTGAGGGGGGCACTGAAGCTTTCTTT.

The chain recombines TRBV4-3 with TRBJ1-1; D may be TRBD1 (6 bases). The V end lost 4 bases, the J end lost 3 bases, and 12 bases lay between the germline ends. Per the germline V gene, CDR1 is LGHNA and CDR2 is YSLEER. The CDR3 is 14 residues long. The chain's CDR3 is CASSPTGGHTEAFF. The CDR3 DNA is TGCGCCAGCAGCCCGACAGGTGGGCACACTGAAGCTTTCTTT.

The rearrangement links TRBV30 to TRBJ2-3, with D maybe TRBD2 (6 bases). Germline CDR1 reads GTSNPN; CDR2 reads SVGIG (reference sequence). V was trimmed by 1 base and J by 5 bases, leaving 7 bases between them. This CDR3 spans 12 amino acids. DNA for the CDR3: TGTGCCTGGAGTGACGGGGGAGATACGCAGTATTTT. Translated, it gives CAWSDGGDTQYF. The full variable domain, rest sourced from reference TRBV30 and TRBJ2-3, is SQTIHQWPATLVQPVGSPLSLECTVEGTSNPNLYWYRQAAGRGLQLLFYSVGIGQISSEVPQNLSASRPQDRQFILSSKKLLLSDSGFYLCAWSDGGDTQYFGPGTRLTVL.

This clone appeared a single time. J is TRBJ2-3 and V is TRBV9; D uncertain. V was trimmed by 0 bases and J by 1 base, leaving 6 bases between them. Germline-derived CDR1 and CDR2 are SGDLS and YYNGEE. The CDR3 runs to 14 residues. DNA of the CDR3: TGTGCCAGCAGCGTAGCCGAGCGCACAGATACGCAGTATTTT. Amino acid sequence: CASSVAERTDTQYF. The full variable domain, with the rest looked up from reference TRBV9 and TRBJ2-3, is DSGVTQTPKHLITATGQRVTLRCSPRSGDLSVYWYQQSLDQGLQFLIQYYNGEERAKGNILERFSAQQFPDLHSELNLSSLELGDSALYFCASSVAERTDTQYFGPGTRLTVL.

CDR3 protein: CASSFPRDRGYGYTF. The CDR3 region has the DNA TGTGCCAGCAGCTTTCCCAGAGACAGGGGATATGGCTACACCTTC. The chain uses TRBV5-5 and TRBJ1-2, with 8 bases that match TRBD1. V lost 2 bases, J lost 5 bases, and 8 bases stayed unmatched. The CDR3 has 15 amino acids. The germline CDR1 and CDR2 sequences are SGHKS and YYEKEE (reference sequence).

Turning to this clone: Distinct nucleotide sequences in the sample also encode this CDR3. The chain joins TRBV4-1 to TRBJ2-7; D is undetermined. This CDR3 has 14 residues. Between the trimmed V and J ends, which lost 1 base and 3 bases, there was a span of 10 bases. Per the germline V gene, CDR1 is MGHRA and CDR2 is YSYEKL. The CDR3 bases are TGCGCCAGCAGCCAAGGCCCCCACAGCTACGAGCAGTACTTC. It codes for CASSQGPHSYEQYF.

The gene calls are TRBV5-4 and TRBJ2-3; D is ambiguous. Germline V gene data show CDR1 as SGHNT and CDR2 as YYREEE (reference sequence). Deletions cut 1 base from V and 6 bases from J, with 6 bases between. The CDR3 sequence is 12 residues long. The chain's CDR3 is CASSLYGDTQYF. The CDR3 coding sequence is TGTGCCAGCAGCTTGTATGGGGATACGCAGTATTTT.

This chain links TRBV18 with TRBJ2-7; 7 nucleotides agree with TRBD1. Looked up from germline, CDR1 is KGHSH and CDR2 is LQKENI. This CDR3 has 14 residues. The ends lost 0 bases at V and 3 bases at J; junction bases unmatched: 2. CDR3 region: CASSPPTGNYEQYF. As DNA, the CDR3 is TGTGCCAGCTCACCACCGACAGGGAACTACGAGCAGTACTTC.

The chain employs TRBV6-5 and TRBJ2-2; the D gene is possibly TRBD1 (5 bases). Trimming stripped 2 bases from V and 5 bases from J, with 9 bases between. The germline V gene has CDR1 MNHEY and CDR2 SVGAGI. The CDR3 has 14 residues. The CDR3 DNA follows: TGTGCCAGCAGTTACGACAGTGGGACCGGGGAGCTGTTTTTT. This translates into CASSYDSGTGELFF.

The chain is built from TRBV4-3 and TRBJ2-7, with 7 nucleotides matching TRBD1. Germline CDR1 is LGHNA and CDR2 is YSLEER. The CDR3 runs 15 residues. V lost 0 bases to trimming and J lost 1 base; unmatched junction nucleotides: 3. In DNA, the CDR3 is TGCGCCAGCAGCCAAGAAGGCAGGGGGTCCTACGAGCAGTACTTC. Translation gives CASSQEGRGSYEQYF.

This chain joins TRBV25-1 and TRBJ1-2; D gene uncertain. Between the trimmed V and J ends, which lost 0 bases and 5 bases, there was a span of 10 bases. This CDR3 contains 14 residues. Germline V gene data show CDR1 as MGHDK and CDR2 as SYGVNS. In DNA form, the CDR3 reads TGTGCCAGCAGTGAATACACTCAACGGTATGGCTACACCTTC. Its translation: CASSEYTQRYGYTF.

The rearrangement links TRBV9 to TRBJ2-3; 10 bases agree with TRBD2. This CDR3 comprises 21 residues. Trimming took 3 bases from V and 0 from J; bases not matched to a gene: 19. Germline V gives CDR1 SGDLS, CDR2 YYNGEE. CDR3: CASSAWAGRKGLAFSTDTQYF. In nucleotides, the CDR3 is TGTGCCAGCAGCGCTTGGGCCGGACGGAAGGGACTAGCGTTCAGCACAGATACGCAGTATTTT.

This rearrangement joins TRBV29-1 to TRBJ2-1; 10 bases line up with TRBD2. With V trimmed by 4 bases and J by 9 bases, 9 bases remained unmatched. Germline-derived CDR1 and CDR2 are SQVTM and ANQGSEA. The CDR3 is 14 residues long. The CDR3 DNA follows: TGCAGCGTTGTGTACCAGCGGGAGGGCCGTGAGCAGTTCTTC. Encoded protein: CSVVYQREGREQFF.

The chain joins TRBV5-1 to TRBJ1-1; D remains ambiguous. V was cut by 1 base and J by 8 bases, with 12 bases left in between. Per germline, CDR1 SGHRS and CDR2 YFSETQ. The CDR3 totals 13 residues. The CDR3 region is CASSLPSGNEAFF. The CDR3 DNA follows: TGCGCCAGCAGCTTGCCCTCGGGGAACGAAGCTTTCTTT.

The chain couples TRBV27 to TRBJ1-6; weak D call: TRBD1 (6 bases). The CDR3 runs 14 residues. Germline assignment: CDR1 MNHEY and CDR2 SMNVEV (reference sequence). V dropped 3 bases and J dropped 9 bases, with 12 bases sitting between them. The CDR3 bases are TGTGCCAGCAGTTTCGGGGGCGCCCCTTCACCCCTCCACTTT. Translated: CASSFGGAPSPLHF.

This sequence joins TRBV19 and TRBJ2-7, with 9 bases aligning to TRBD2. CDR3 length equals 15 residues. The V segment lost 2 bases and the J segment 4 bases; nucleotides outside the gene matches: 6. Germline CDR1 is LNHDA and CDR2 is SQIVND (reference sequence). This CDR3 is CASSIQRGARYEQYF. CDR3 DNA sequence: TGTGCCAGTAGTATACAGCGGGGGGCGAGGTACGAGCAGTACTTC. The whole variable domain, filled in from reference TRBV19 and TRBJ2-7, reads DGGITQSPKYLFRKEGQNVTLSCEQNLNHDAMYWYRQDPGQGLRLIYYSQIVNDFQKGDIAEGYSVSREKKESFPLTVTSAQKNPTAFYLCASSIQRGARYEQYFGPGTRLTVT.

The table lists this clone with a few counts. V and J are TRBV10-2 and TRBJ1-2, with 8 bases matching TRBD1. This CDR3 has 15 amino acids. The V gene end was trimmed by 3 bases and the J gene end by 3 bases; junction bases not matched to a gene: 6. Germline CDR1 and CDR2: WSHSY and SAAADI. CDR3 sequence (DNA): TGCGCCAGCAGTGACTCGTCCAGGGGGCACTATGGCTACACCTTC. This encodes CASSDSSRGHYGYTF.

The chain combines TRBV6-6 with TRBJ1-5, with 7 bases aligning to TRBD1. The CDR3 extends over 15 amino acids. V lost 2 bases and J lost 5; bases outside the gene matches: 6. From germline, CDR1 is MNHNY and CDR2 SVGAGI (reference sequence). CDR3 sequence reads: CASSYTHDRDQPQHF. The CDR3 DNA reads TGTGCCAGCAGTTACACCCATGACAGGGATCAGCCCCAGCATTTT.